This entry is about one T cell receptor beta chain. The antigen is undetermined. Preparation of TRB cDNA libraries relied on 5' RACE carrying UMI labels. TCRdb re-called the 5' RACE reads, yielding one record per CDR3 amino acid sequence without DNA. Recorded here are approximately 90,000 distinct CDR3 sequences; the top ten clones represent 0.5% to 0.6%. Investigators sorted each CD8+ T cell subset in triplicate, taking around 290,000 cells each time. Naive CD8+ T cells showed a CD45RO-CCR7+CD27+CD95- phenotype. The data were taken from a study of CXCR3-negative and CXCR3-positive naive CD8 T cells. Study-wide points: CXCR3-positive naive cells carried more hydrophobic TRB CDR3s than CXCR3-negative naive cells did.

This CDR3 is 15 amino acids long. The germline CDR1 and CDR2 sequences are MDHEN and SYDVKM. Sequenced material: naive CXCR3+ CD8+ T cells from blood. Stated subset: CD45RO-CCR7+CD27+CD95- naive CD8+ T cells expressing CXCR3 (TNR3+). The gene calls are TRBV28 and TRBJ1-1; TCRdb's D gene call, TRBD1, goes unchecked for lack of DNA. This TCR was sampled from a human donor in good health. Some clones in this sample may be carry-over from other donors' samples. CDR3 residues: CASTHLGGVDTEAFF. Filled out from reference TRBV28 and TRBJ1-1, the complete variable domain reads DVKVTQSSRYLVKRTGEKVFLECVQDMDHENMFWYRQDPGLGLRLIYFSYDVKMKEKGDIPEGYSVSREKKERFSLILESASTNQTSMYLCASTHLGGVDTEAFFGQGTRLTVV.